The TCR beta chain under discussion was sequenced for a study of tumor and adjacent non-tumor tissue in lung cancer. This sample's RNA came from whole unsorted tissue. TCRbeta libraries were built with three rounds of nested PCR, modified from ARM-PCR. TCRdb reprocessed the multiplex PCR reads via MiXCR and lists one record per CDR3 protein. This sample carries around 210,000 distinct CDR3 sequences, about two thirds of them seen once, and the ten largest clones take approximately 25%. Germline loops: CDR1 LGHNA, CDR2 YNFKEQ. The CDR3 has 15 amino acids. The V end lost 4 bases, the J end lost 1 base, and 13 bases lay between the germline ends.

Sequenced sample: lung tumor tissue. The TCR comes from a man aged 60 to 75 with non-small cell lung cancer. The chain uses TRBV4-2 and TRBJ1-1; D is unresolved. CDR3 protein: CASSPYDTGNTEAFF. The CDR3 region has the DNA TGTGCCAGCAGCCCTTACGACACGGGGAACACTGAAGCTTTCTTT.